This T cell receptor beta chain was identified during a study of blood T cells in healthy people across ages. Notes on the study in general: More naive CD4+ cells and higher diversity marked long-lived donors relative to aged donors.

J lost 9 bases, V lost 5 bases, and 11 bases had no gene match. Germline values: CDR1 MDHEN, CDR2 SYDVKM. The CDR3 runs 14 residues. Then a second PCR, running roughly 7 to 12 cycles, was carried out with a sample-barcoded 5' primer and a J-beta primer mix. With 12 random nucleotides, a template-switch adaptor tagged each individual cDNA molecule. TCRdb analysed the 5' RACE reads with MiXCR anew, one entry per CDR3 protein. The sample yields 800,000 or so distinct CDR3 sequences, around 68% seen once. Of note for this clonotype: What it binds is unknown.

This receptor was taken from a young man in good health. The rearrangement joins TRBV28 to TRBJ2-5; 8 bases agree with TRBD1. Sequences were obtained from blood. The CDR3 is CASSPRPDRGPQYF. For the CDR3, the DNA is TGTGCCAGCAGTCCCCGACCCGACAGGGGACCCCAGTACTTC. Together with reference TRBV28 and TRBJ2-5, the CDR3 gives the full variable domain: DVKVTQSSRYLVKRTGEKVFLECVQDMDHENMFWYRQDPGLGLRLIYFSYDVKMKEKGDIPEGYSVSREKKERFSLILESASTNQTSMYLCASSPRPDRGPQYFGPGTRLLVL.